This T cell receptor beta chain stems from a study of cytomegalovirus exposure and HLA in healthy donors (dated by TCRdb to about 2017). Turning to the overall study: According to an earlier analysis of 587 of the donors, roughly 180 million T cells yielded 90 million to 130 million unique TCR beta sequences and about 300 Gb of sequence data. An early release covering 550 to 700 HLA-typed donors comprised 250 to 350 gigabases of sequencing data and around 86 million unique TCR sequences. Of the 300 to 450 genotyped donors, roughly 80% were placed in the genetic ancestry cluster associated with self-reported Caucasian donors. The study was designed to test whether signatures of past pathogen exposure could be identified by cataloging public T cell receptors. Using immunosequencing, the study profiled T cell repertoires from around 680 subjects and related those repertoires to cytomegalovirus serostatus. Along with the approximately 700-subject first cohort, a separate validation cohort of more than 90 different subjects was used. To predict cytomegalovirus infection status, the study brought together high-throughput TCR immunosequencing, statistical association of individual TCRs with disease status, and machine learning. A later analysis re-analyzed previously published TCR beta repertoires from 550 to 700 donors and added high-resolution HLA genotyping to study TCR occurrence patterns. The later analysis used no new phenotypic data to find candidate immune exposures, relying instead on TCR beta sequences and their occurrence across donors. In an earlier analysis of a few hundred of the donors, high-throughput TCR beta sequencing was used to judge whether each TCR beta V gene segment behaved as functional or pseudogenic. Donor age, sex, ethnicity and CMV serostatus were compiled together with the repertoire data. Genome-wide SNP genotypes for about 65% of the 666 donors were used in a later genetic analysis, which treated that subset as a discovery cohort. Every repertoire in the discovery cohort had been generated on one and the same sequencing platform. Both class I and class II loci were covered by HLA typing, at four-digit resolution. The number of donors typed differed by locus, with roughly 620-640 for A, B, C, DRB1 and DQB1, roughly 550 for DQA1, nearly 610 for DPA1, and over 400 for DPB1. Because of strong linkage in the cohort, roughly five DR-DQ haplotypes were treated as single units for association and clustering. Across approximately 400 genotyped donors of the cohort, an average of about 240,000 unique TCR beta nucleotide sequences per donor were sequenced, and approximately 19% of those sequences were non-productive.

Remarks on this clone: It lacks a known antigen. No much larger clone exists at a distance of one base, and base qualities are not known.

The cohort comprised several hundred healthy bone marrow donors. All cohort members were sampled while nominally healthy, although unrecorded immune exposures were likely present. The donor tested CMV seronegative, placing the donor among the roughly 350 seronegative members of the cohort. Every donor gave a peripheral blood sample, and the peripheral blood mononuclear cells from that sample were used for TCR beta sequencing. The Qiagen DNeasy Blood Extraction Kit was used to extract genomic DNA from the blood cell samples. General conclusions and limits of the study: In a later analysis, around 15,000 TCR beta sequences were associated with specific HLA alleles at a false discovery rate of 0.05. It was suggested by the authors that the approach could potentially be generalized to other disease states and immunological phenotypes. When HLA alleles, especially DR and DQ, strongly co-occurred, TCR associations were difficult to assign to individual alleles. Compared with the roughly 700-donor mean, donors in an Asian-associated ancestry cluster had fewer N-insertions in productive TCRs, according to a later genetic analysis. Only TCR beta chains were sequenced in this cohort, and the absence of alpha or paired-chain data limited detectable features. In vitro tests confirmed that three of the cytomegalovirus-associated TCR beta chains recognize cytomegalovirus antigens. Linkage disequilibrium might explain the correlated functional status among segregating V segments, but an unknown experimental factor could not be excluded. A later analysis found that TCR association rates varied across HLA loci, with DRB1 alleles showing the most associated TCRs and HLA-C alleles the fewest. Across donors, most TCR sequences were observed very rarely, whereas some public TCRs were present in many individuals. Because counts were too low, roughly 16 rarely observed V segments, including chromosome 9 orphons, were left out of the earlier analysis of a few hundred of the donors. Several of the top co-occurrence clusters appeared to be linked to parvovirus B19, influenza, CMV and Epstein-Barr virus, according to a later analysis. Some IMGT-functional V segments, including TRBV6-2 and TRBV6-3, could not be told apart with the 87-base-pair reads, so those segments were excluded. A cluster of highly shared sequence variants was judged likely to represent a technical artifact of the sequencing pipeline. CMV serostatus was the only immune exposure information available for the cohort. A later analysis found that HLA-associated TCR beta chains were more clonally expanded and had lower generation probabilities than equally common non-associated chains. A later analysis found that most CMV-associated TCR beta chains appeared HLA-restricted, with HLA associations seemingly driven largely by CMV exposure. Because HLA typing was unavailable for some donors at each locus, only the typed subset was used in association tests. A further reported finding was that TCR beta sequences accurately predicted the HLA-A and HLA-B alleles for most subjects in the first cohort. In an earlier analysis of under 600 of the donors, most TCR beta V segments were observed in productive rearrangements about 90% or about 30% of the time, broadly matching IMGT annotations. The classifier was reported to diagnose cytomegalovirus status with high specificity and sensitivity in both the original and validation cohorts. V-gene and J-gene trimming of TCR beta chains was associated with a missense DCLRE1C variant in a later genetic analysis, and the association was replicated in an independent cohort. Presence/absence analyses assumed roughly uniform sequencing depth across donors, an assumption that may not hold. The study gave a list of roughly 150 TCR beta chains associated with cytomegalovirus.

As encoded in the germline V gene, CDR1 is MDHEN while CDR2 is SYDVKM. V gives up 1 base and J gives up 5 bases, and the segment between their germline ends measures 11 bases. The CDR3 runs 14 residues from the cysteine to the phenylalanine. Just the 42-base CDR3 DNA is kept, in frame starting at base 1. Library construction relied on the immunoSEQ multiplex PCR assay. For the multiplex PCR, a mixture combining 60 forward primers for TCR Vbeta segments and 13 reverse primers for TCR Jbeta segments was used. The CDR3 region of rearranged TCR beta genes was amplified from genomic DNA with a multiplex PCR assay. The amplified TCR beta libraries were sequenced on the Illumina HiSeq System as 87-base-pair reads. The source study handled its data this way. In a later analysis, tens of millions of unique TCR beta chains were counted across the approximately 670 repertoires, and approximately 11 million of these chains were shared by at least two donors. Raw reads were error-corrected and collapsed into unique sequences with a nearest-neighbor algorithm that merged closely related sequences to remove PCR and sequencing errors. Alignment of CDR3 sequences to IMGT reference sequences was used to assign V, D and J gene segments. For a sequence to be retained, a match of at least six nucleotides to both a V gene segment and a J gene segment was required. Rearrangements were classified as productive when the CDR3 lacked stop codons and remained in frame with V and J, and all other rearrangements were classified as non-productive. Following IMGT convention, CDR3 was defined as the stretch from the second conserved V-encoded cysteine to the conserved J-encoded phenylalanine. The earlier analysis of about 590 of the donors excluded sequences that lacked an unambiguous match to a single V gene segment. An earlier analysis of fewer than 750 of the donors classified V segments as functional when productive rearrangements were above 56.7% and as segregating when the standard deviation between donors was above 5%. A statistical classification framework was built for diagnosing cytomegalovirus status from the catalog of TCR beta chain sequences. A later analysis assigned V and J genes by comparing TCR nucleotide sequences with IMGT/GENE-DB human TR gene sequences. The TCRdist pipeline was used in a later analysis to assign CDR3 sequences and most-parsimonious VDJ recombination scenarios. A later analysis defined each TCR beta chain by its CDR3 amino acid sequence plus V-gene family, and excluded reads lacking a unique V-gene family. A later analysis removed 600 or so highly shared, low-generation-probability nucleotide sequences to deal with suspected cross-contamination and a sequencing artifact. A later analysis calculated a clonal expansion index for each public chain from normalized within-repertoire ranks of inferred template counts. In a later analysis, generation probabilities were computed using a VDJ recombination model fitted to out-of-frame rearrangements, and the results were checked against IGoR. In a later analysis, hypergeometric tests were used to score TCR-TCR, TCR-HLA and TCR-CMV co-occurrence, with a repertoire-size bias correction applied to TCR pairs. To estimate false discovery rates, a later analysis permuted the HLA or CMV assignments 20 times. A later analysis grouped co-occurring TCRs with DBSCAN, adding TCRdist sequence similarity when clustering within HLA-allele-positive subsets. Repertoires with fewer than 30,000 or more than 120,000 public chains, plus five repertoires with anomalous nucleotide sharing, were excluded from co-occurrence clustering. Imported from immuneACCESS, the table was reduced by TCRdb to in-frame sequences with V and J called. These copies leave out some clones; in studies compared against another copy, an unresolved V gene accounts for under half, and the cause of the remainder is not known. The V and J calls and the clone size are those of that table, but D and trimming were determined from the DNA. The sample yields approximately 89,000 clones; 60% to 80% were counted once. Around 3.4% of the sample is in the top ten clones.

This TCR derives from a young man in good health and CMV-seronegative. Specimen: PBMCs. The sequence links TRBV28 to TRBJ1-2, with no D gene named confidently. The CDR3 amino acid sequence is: CASSLSLADYGYTF. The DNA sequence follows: TGTGCCAGCAGTTTATCTTTGGCAGATTATGGCTACACCTTC.